This T cell receptor beta chain was observed in a study of blood T cell repertoires in COVID-19. At the level of the study: Sites across the United States, Italy and Spain contributed samples from acute and convalescent COVID-19. PBMCs, B-cell-depleted T cells, or T cells provided the cDNA or gDNA that made up the material.

Original data processing: Amplification from reference gene primers served as the basis for estimated nucleated cell counts. The protocol was immunoSEQ multiplex PCR, while the TCRdb copy is restricted to in-frame clones and leaves out a portion. V, J and clone size are taken as reported in that table, and D and trimming were inferred from the DNA itself. The repertoire holds more than 150,000 clones, with more than 75% as singletons. There are 15 residues in the CDR3. Germline V gene lookup returns CDR1 LNHNV and CDR2 YYDKDF (reference sequence). V lost 2 bases and J lost 3; bases outside the gene matches: 4.

The sequencing input was peripheral blood. The chain combines TRBV15 with TRBJ1-5; 7 bases align to TRBD1. This receptor was obtained from a man aged 40-50 years with active or convalescent COVID-19. The CDR3 DNA reads as TGTGCCACCAGCAGATCGAAGGGGGCCAATCAGCCCCAGCATTTT. It specifies CATSRSKGANQPQHF.